This T cell receptor beta chain was sequenced during a study of blood T cell repertoires in COVID-19. Study-wide context: Material from acute and convalescent COVID-19 was sourced from the United States, Italy and Spain. From T cells, B-cell-depleted T cells, or PBMCs came the material, which was cDNA or gDNA.

Seattle researchers signed up patients amid active infection and tracked them longitudinally. Methods used by the authors: Reference gene primer amplification yielded estimated nucleated cell counts. Sequenced by immunoSEQ multiplex PCR; TCRdb stores in-frame clones only, minus some. V, J and clone size derive from that table, while D and trimming were established from the DNA sequence. The data hold more than 200,000 clones, with 84% observed a single time. Trimming removed 7 bases at V and 5 bases at J, with 14 bases between. This CDR3 comprises 13 residues. Germline assignment: CDR1 SGHTA and CDR2 FQGNSA.

The V and J genes are TRBV7-2 and TRBJ1-2; tentatively, D is TRBD1 (6 bases). This TCR was sampled from a woman aged 80 or over with COVID-19, enrolled during active disease. Sequencing was carried out using peripheral blood. The DNA of the CDR3 is TGTGCCAGCATTAAGGGGGTGGAATATGGCTACACCTTC. Its protein is CASIKGVEYGYTF.